A selection of T cell receptor beta chains follows, all from one sample in a study of T cell clonotyping in hematopoietic cell transplantation. Sequenced by immunoSEQ multiplex PCR; TCRdb stores in-frame clones only, minus some. The table shows about 7,400 clones, with approximately 90% occurring only once. This material consisted of peripheral blood mononuclear cells, taken before stem cell transplant. The receptors here all came from a man aged 55-75 years with acute myeloid leukemia. Some clones in this sample may be carry-over from other donors' samples. Both conserved end residues are part of each CDR3. The order of the fields is CDR3 DNA, CDR3 protein, D gene, J gene, clone size, V gene. The D gene is left open where the match is weak. Size values are once, few and many counts, or a class for expanded clones, and some rows have none.

cdr3_nt: TGCGCCAGCAGCCCCACAGGGGAAGAGACCCAGTACTTC
cdr3_aa: CASSPTGEETQYF
d_call: TRBD1
j_call: TRBJ2-5
clone_size: .
v_call: TRBV5-1

cdr3_nt: TGCGCCAGCAGCAGGAACACGAACACCGGGGAGCTGTTTTTT
cdr3_aa: CASSRNTNTGELFF
d_call: .
j_call: TRBJ2-2
clone_size: .
v_call: TRBV5-1

cdr3_nt: TGCGCCAGCAGCCCGGGACAGGCCACAGATACGCAGTATTTT
cdr3_aa: CASSPGQATDTQYF
d_call: TRBD1
j_call: TRBJ2-3
clone_size: .
v_call: TRBV5-1

cdr3_nt: TGTGCCAGCAGCCTAGGAGCGGGCACCGGGGAGCTGTTTTTT
cdr3_aa: CASSLGAGTGELFF
d_call: .
j_call: TRBJ2-2
clone_size: .
v_call: TRBV5-5

cdr3_nt: TGTGCCGGGAGGGGACCGGGACAGGGAAGGTCCTACAATGAGCAGTTCTTC
cdr3_aa: CAGRGPGQGRSYNEQFF
d_call: TRBD1
j_call: TRBJ2-1
clone_size: .
v_call: TRBV30

cdr3_nt: TGCGCCAGCAGCTTGACAGGGAGCACAGATACGCAGTATTTT
cdr3_aa: CASSLTGSTDTQYF
d_call: .
j_call: TRBJ2-3
clone_size: .
v_call: TRBV5-1

cdr3_nt: TGTGCCAGTAGTATAGGGGGAATCGGGGAGCTGTTTTTT
cdr3_aa: CASSIGGIGELFF
d_call: .
j_call: TRBJ2-2
clone_size: once
v_call: TRBV19

cdr3_nt: TGTGCCAGCAGCTTAGTAGGCAGGGGGTCGTACAATGAGCAGTTCTTC
cdr3_aa: CASSLVGRGSYNEQFF
d_call: TRBD1
j_call: TRBJ2-1
clone_size: .
v_call: TRBV11-1

cdr3_nt: TGCGCCAGCAGTCAGTCCCCGTCTACAGGGACCACTGAAGCTTTCTTT
cdr3_aa: CASSQSPSTGTTEAFF
d_call: .
j_call: TRBJ1-1
clone_size: .
v_call: TRBV23-1

cdr3_nt: TGCGCCAGCAGCTTGCAGTTGGAGAACACTGAAGCTTTCTTT
cdr3_aa: CASSLQLENTEAFF
d_call: .
j_call: TRBJ1-1
clone_size: .
v_call: TRBV5-1

cdr3_nt: TGTGCCTGGAGTGGTTTAGGGTTCGAGCAGTACTTC
cdr3_aa: CAWSGLGFEQYF
d_call: .
j_call: TRBJ2-7
clone_size: .
v_call: TRBV30

cdr3_nt: TGTGCCAGCAGTGAAGGTCGGACAGGGAATACCTACAATGAGCAGTTCTTC
cdr3_aa: CASSEGRTGNTYNEQFF
d_call: TRBD1
j_call: TRBJ2-1
clone_size: .
v_call: TRBV6-1

cdr3_nt: TGTGCCAGCAGTGACACAGGGGGCGCGTGGCAAGCTTTCTTT
cdr3_aa: CASSDTGGAWQAFF
d_call: TRBD1
j_call: TRBJ1-1
clone_size: .
v_call: TRBV2

cdr3_nt: TGCAGCGTTCAACCGACAGGGGGGCAGAACACTGAAGCTTTCTTT
cdr3_aa: CSVQPTGGQNTEAFF
d_call: TRBD1
j_call: TRBJ1-1
clone_size: .
v_call: TRBV29-1

cdr3_nt: TGTGCCAGCAGCGCAGACGGGAGGGCCTCCTACAATGAGCAGTTCTTC
cdr3_aa: CASSADGRASYNEQFF
d_call: TRBD2
j_call: TRBJ2-1
clone_size: .
v_call: TRBV5-4

cdr3_nt: TGCGCCAGCAGCTTGGTTGGGGTGACTGAAGCTTTCTTT
cdr3_aa: CASSLVGVTEAFF
d_call: .
j_call: TRBJ1-1
clone_size: .
v_call: TRBV5-1

cdr3_nt: TGTGCCAGCAGTCGGACTAGCGGGACCGGGGAGCTGTTTTTT
cdr3_aa: CASSRTSGTGELFF
d_call: TRBD2
j_call: TRBJ2-2
clone_size: .
v_call: TRBV6-5

cdr3_nt: TGCGCCAGCAGCGGGGGCAGGGCAACTAATGAAAAACTGTTTTTT
cdr3_aa: CASSGGRATNEKLFF
d_call: .
j_call: TRBJ1-4
clone_size: few
v_call: TRBV5-1

cdr3_nt: TGCAGCGGCGGGACTAGCGGGAGTATGGGGGAGACCCAGTACTTC
cdr3_aa: CSGGTSGSMGETQYF
d_call: TRBD2
j_call: TRBJ2-5
clone_size: once
v_call: TRBV29-1

cdr3_nt: TGTGCCAGCAGTTTAAGGGCAGGGTCAAGCTCTGGAAACACCATATATTTT
cdr3_aa: CASSLRAGSSSGNTIYF
d_call: .
j_call: TRBJ1-3
clone_size: .
v_call: TRBV27

cdr3_nt: TGTGCCAGCAGCTGGTCGTGGTTCTCGGGCACTGAAGCTTTCTTT
cdr3_aa: CASSWSWFSGTEAFF
d_call: .
j_call: TRBJ1-1
clone_size: .
v_call: TRBV5-6

cdr3_nt: TGTGCCAGCAGCTTAGTGGGACTTGGAGGTGACAATGAGCAGTTCTTC
cdr3_aa: CASSLVGLGGDNEQFF
d_call: .
j_call: TRBJ2-1
clone_size: once
v_call: TRBV7-8

cdr3_nt: TGTGCCAGCAGTGATACGGGGAGAGGAAACACCATATATTTT
cdr3_aa: CASSDTGRGNTIYF
d_call: .
j_call: TRBJ1-3
clone_size: .
v_call: TRBV2

cdr3_nt: TGTGCCAGCTCCTCGCAGGGCTACGAGCAGTACTTC
cdr3_aa: CASSSQGYEQYF
d_call: .
j_call: TRBJ2-7
clone_size: .
v_call: TRBV10-3

cdr3_nt: TGCAGTGCTAGAGACGGATACGGGCAGTACTTC
cdr3_aa: CSARDGYGQYF
d_call: .
j_call: TRBJ2-7
clone_size: .
v_call: TRBV20-1

cdr3_nt: TGTGCCAGCAGCGTAGTAGGGGAATTAGCTTCCTACGAGCAGTACTTC
cdr3_aa: CASSVVGELASYEQYF
d_call: .
j_call: TRBJ2-7
clone_size: .
v_call: TRBV5-4

cdr3_nt: TGTGCCAGCAGCTTGGACAGTTCTAACTATGGCTACACCTTC
cdr3_aa: CASSLDSSNYGYTF
d_call: .
j_call: TRBJ1-2
clone_size: few
v_call: TRBV5-4

cdr3_nt: TGTGCCTGGAGTCCCGGGACAGGGGTTTGGGGGAATCAGCCCCAGCATTTT
cdr3_aa: CAWSPGTGVWGNQPQHF
d_call: TRBD1
j_call: TRBJ1-5
clone_size: .
v_call: TRBV30

cdr3_nt: TGTGCCAGCAGGGGGCGGATAGAAGCTTTCTTT
cdr3_aa: CASRGRIEAFF
d_call: .
j_call: TRBJ1-1
clone_size: .
v_call: TRBV6-5

cdr3_nt: TGTGCCACCTCCGCACAGGGGACCTACTCTGGGGCCAACGTCCTGACTTTC
cdr3_aa: CATSAQGTYSGANVLTF
d_call: TRBD1
j_call: TRBJ2-6
clone_size: .
v_call: TRBV27

cdr3_nt: TGTGCCAGCAGCTTAGGCCTCTCCGGACTAGCCCGGGTCGGGTTCTTC
cdr3_aa: CASSLGLSGLARVGFF
d_call: TRBD2
j_call: TRBJ2-1
clone_size: .
v_call: TRBV11-2

cdr3_nt: TGTGCCAGCAGGACAACAGAAACGGCCTACGAGCAGTACTTC
cdr3_aa: CASRTTETAYEQYF
d_call: .
j_call: TRBJ2-7
clone_size: .
v_call: TRBV2

cdr3_nt: TGCGCCAGCAGCTTGGGTAACTATGGCTACACCTTC
cdr3_aa: CASSLGNYGYTF
d_call: .
j_call: TRBJ1-2
clone_size: .
v_call: TRBV5-1

cdr3_nt: TGTGCCAGCAGTCCATTTACTGGAGGAAGGGGTGAAGCTTTCTTT
cdr3_aa: CASSPFTGGRGEAFF
d_call: .
j_call: TRBJ1-1
clone_size: once
v_call: TRBV27

cdr3_nt: TGTGCCAGCAGCGATCAATTAAGGGGGAACACTGAAGCTTTCTTT
cdr3_aa: CASSDQLRGNTEAFF
d_call: .
j_call: TRBJ1-1
clone_size: .
v_call: TRBV9

cdr3_nt: TGCGCCAGCAGCTCAGAGATGGGTAACATTCAGTACTTC
cdr3_aa: CASSSEMGNIQYF
d_call: .
j_call: TRBJ2-4
clone_size: .
v_call: TRBV5-1

cdr3_nt: TGTGCCAGCAGCCTGGGACAGGGGGCAGGGAACACTGAAGCTTTCTTT
cdr3_aa: CASSLGQGAGNTEAFF
d_call: TRBD1
j_call: TRBJ1-1
clone_size: .
v_call: TRBV28

cdr3_nt: TGTGCCAGCAGTTGGACTAGAGGAGAGACCCAGTACTTC
cdr3_aa: CASSWTRGETQYF
d_call: TRBD2
j_call: TRBJ2-5
clone_size: .
v_call: TRBV27

cdr3_nt: TGTGCCATCAGAAACCGGAACCAAGCGGGGGGCCCCTACGAGCAGTACTTC
cdr3_aa: CAIRNRNQAGGPYEQYF
d_call: TRBD2
j_call: TRBJ2-7
clone_size: .
v_call: TRBV10-3

cdr3_nt: TGCGCCAGCAGTGAGTCAGCTAGGGCCGGGGAGCTGTTTTTT
cdr3_aa: CASSESARAGELFF
d_call: .
j_call: TRBJ2-2
clone_size: .
v_call: TRBV10-1

cdr3_nt: TGTGCCAGTAGTATAGGACGGGGTAACTACGAGCAGTACTTC
cdr3_aa: CASSIGRGNYEQYF
d_call: .
j_call: TRBJ2-7
clone_size: .
v_call: TRBV19

cdr3_nt: TGCGCCAGCAGCTTAGGTCCTACAGGGCCCCTGAACACTGAAGCTTTCTTT
cdr3_aa: CASSLGPTGPLNTEAFF
d_call: .
j_call: TRBJ1-1
clone_size: .
v_call: TRBV5-1

cdr3_nt: TGTGCCAGCAGTGCGGAACGGGGGACCGGAAACAATGAGCAGTTCTTC
cdr3_aa: CASSAERGTGNNEQFF
d_call: .
j_call: TRBJ2-1
clone_size: .
v_call: TRBV2

cdr3_nt: TGTGCCAGCAGCGTAGAAAGATGGCCTTACAATGAGCAGTTCTTC
cdr3_aa: CASSVERWPYNEQFF
d_call: .
j_call: TRBJ2-1
clone_size: .
v_call: TRBV9

cdr3_nt: TGCGCCAGCAGCCCCAGGGCCGGGCCGGGACAAAATAACTATGGCTACACCTTC
cdr3_aa: CASSPRAGPGQNNYGYTF
d_call: .
j_call: TRBJ1-2
clone_size: .
v_call: TRBV4-1

cdr3_nt: TGTGCCAGCAGCCTAGGGACAGGGGGCTCTGGCTACACCTTC
cdr3_aa: CASSLGTGGSGYTF
d_call: TRBD1
j_call: TRBJ1-2
clone_size: .
v_call: TRBV6-5

cdr3_nt: TGTGCCAGCAGCTTAGGTTCAGGGGGCCCAACTAACGGCTACACCTTC
cdr3_aa: CASSLGSGGPTNGYTF
d_call: TRBD1
j_call: TRBJ1-2
clone_size: few
v_call: TRBV7-6

cdr3_nt: TGTGCCAGCAGCGGCTCCGACTCCTATAATTCACCCCTCCACTTT
cdr3_aa: CASSGSDSYNSPLHF
d_call: .
j_call: TRBJ1-6
clone_size: .
v_call: TRBV2

cdr3_nt: TGTGCCAGCAGAGGGGTACGGGGGGGGGACCCAAATCAGCCCCAGCATTTT
cdr3_aa: CASRGVRGGDPNQPQHF
d_call: .
j_call: TRBJ1-5
clone_size: .
v_call: TRBV2

cdr3_nt: TGTGCCAGCAGCCGTACCGGGACTTCCTACAATGAGCAGTTCTTC
cdr3_aa: CASSRTGTSYNEQFF
d_call: .
j_call: TRBJ2-1
clone_size: .
v_call: TRBV11-2

cdr3_nt: TGTGCCAGCAGCCCCAGAGGAGCGGGAGTGGGGGATGAGCAGTTCTTC
cdr3_aa: CASSPRGAGVGDEQFF
d_call: TRBD2
j_call: TRBJ2-1
clone_size: .
v_call: TRBV11-2

cdr3_nt: TGTGCCAGCAGCCTCAGGCAGGGGGACACCGGGGAGCTGTTTTTT
cdr3_aa: CASSLRQGDTGELFF
d_call: TRBD1
j_call: TRBJ2-2
clone_size: .
v_call: TRBV2

cdr3_nt: TGTGCCTGGAGGCCCCGTGTTGGTAGCGGGGGGCATACGCAGTATTTT
cdr3_aa: CAWRPRVGSGGHTQYF
d_call: TRBD2
j_call: TRBJ2-3
clone_size: .
v_call: TRBV30

cdr3_nt: TGTGCCAGCAGCCAAGTCGGGGAGCTGTTTTTT
cdr3_aa: CASSQVGELFF
d_call: .
j_call: TRBJ2-2
clone_size: .
v_call: TRBV4-2

cdr3_nt: TGCGCCAGCAGCTATGGACAGGGAATGGACACTGAAGCTTTCTTT
cdr3_aa: CASSYGQGMDTEAFF
d_call: TRBD1
j_call: TRBJ1-1
clone_size: .
v_call: TRBV5-1